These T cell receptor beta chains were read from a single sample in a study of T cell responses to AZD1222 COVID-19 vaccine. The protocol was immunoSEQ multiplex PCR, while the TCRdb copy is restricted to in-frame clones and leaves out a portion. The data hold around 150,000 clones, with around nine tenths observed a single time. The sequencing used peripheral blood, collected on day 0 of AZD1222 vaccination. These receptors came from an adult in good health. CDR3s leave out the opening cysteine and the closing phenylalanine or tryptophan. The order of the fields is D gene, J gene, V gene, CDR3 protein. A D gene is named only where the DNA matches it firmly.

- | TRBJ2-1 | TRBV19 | ASSIVIYNEQF
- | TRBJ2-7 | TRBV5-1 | ASRRETPYEQY
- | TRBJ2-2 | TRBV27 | ASSLMEGMNTGELF
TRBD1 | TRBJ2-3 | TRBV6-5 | ASSPGQGTDTQY
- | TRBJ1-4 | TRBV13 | ASRPWSGPNEKLF
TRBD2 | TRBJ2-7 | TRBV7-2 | ASSPRLAGDYEQY
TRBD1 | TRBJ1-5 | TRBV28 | ASSSRTGGYQPQH
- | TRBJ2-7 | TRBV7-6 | ASSLAWPASGEQY
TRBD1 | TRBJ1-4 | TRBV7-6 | ASSSGTGRNEKLF
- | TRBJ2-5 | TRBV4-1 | ASSQVGVQETQY
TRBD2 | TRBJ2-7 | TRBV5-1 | ASSFSGRAYEQY
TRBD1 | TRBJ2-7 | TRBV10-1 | ASSRQGAYEQY
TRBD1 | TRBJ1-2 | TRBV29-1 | SVEFPGQPEIYGYT
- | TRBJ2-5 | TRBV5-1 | ASSLRQGGETQY
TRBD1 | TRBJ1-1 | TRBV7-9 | ASSLETGGIRVMNTEAF
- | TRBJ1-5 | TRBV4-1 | ASSFNRDGGQPQH
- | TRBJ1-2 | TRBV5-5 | ASSLASTDYGYT
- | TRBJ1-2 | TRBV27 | ASSLSENYGYT
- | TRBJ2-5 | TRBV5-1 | ASSWQAIETQY
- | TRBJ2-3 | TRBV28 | ASKGGGVLRDTQY
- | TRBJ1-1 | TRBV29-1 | SVNRLWDKGSTEAF
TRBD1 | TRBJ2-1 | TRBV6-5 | ASSYSMGQAYNEQF
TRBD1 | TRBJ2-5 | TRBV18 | ASSPRTGGEETQY
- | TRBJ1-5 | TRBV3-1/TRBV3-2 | ASSLGTVDQPQH
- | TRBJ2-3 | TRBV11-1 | ASSLGLGIDTQY
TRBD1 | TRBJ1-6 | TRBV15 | ATSRGDRDFSPLH
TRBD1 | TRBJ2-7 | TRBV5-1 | ASSLRVAGQGSHEQY
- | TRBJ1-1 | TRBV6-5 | ASSPRAETEAF
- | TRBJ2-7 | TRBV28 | ASTRTVSYEQY
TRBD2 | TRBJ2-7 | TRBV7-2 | ASSFSGGSSYEQY
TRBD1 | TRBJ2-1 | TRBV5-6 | ASSHGTGLIYNEQF
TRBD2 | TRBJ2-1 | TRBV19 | ASDNIAGGYNEQF
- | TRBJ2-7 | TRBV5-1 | ASSLGGGYEQY
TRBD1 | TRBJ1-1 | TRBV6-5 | ASSNTGAVNTEAF
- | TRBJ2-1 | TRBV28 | ASSSPGTIPNNEQF
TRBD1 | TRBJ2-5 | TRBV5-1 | ASSPDQTGPYGTQY
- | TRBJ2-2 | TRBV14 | ASSQPTPRSTGELF
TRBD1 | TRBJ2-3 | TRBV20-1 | SASDRARIGTDTQY
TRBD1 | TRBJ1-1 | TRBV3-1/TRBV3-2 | ASSLTRTGSGAF
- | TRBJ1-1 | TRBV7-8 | ASSLRDRILNTEAF
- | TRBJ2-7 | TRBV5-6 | ASSLGATNIVSYEQY
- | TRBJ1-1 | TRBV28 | ASSLSRNTEAF
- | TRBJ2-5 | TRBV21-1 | ASSKARFRTKETQY
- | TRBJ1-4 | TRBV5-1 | ASSTDENEKLF
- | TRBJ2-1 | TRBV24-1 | ATSDFGQGMNNEQF
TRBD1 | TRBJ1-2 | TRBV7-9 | ASSTSGGGYT
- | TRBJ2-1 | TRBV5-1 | ASSLWEDTKDEQF
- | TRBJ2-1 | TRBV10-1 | ASSRGSAEQF
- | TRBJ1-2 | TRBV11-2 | ASSHQTVSYGYT
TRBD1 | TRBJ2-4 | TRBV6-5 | ASRMDRVSKNIQY